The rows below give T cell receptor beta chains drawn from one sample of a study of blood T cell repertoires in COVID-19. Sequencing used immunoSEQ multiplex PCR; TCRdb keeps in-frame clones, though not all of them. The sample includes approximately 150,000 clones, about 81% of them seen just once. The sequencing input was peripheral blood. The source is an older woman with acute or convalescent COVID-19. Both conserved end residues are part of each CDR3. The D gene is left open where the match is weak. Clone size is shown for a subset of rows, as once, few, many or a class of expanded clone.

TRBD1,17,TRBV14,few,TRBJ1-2,TGTGCCAGCAGCCAAGAAGGCCACAGGGGTCCCAACTATGGCTACACCTTC,CASSQEGHRGPNYGYTF
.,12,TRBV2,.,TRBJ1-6,TGTGCCAGCATGTCCAATAATTCACCCCTCCACTTT,CASMSNNSPLHF
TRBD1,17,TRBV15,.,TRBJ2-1,TGTGCCACCAGCAGAGGTACCGGGACAGGGGAACGCAATGAGCAGTTCTTC,CATSRGTGTGERNEQFF
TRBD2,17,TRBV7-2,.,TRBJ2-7,TGTGCCAGCAGCTTATTTAGGACTAGCGGGATGTATCACGAGCAGTACTTC,CASSLFRTSGMYHEQYF
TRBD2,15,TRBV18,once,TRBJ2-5,TGTGCCAGCTCCCGAGGGACTAGCGGGGAAGAGACCCAGTACTTC,CASSRGTSGEETQYF
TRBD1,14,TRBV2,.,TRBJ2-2,TGTGCCAGCAAACCCGACAGGGTCTCCGGGGAGCTGTTTTTT,CASKPDRVSGELFF
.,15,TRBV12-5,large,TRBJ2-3,TGTGCTAGTGGTTTCGTACGGGGTGCAACAGATACGCAGTATTTT,CASGFVRGATDTQYF
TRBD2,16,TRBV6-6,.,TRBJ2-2,TGTGCCAGCAGAATAGCGGGAGCTTCGAGCACCGGGGAGCTGTTTTTT,CASRIAGASSTGELFF
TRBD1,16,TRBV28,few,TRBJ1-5,TGTGCCAGCAGTCCAGAGACAGGGGGCAGGTATCAGCCCCAGCATTTT,CASSPETGGRYQPQHF
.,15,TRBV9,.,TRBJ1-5,TGTGCCAGCAGCGTAGATGGGGGGGCCTATCAGCCCCAGCATTTT,CASSVDGGAYQPQHF
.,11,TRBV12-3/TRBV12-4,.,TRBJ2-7,TGTGCCAGCAGCAGGGGATACGAGCAGTACTTC,CASSRGYEQYF
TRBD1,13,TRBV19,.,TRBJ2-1,TGTGCCAGTAGTATGGGACAGAACAATGAGCAGTTCTTC,CASSMGQNNEQFF
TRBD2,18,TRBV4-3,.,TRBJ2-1,TGCGCCAGCAGCCAAGATAGCCTTCCTAGCGGCTCCTACAATGAGCAGTTCTTC,CASSQDSLPSGSYNEQFF
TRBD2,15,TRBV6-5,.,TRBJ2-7,TGTGCCAGCAGTAATGAGCGGGAGGGCCGCTACGAGCAGTACTTC,CASSNEREGRYEQYF
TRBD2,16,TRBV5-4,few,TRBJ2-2,TGTGCCAGCAGCTTTTCCGGGACTAGGTACACCGGGGAGCTGTTTTTT,CASSFSGTRYTGELFF
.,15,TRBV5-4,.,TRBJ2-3,TGTGCCAGCAGCTCGAAGCGGGCCAACACAGATACGCAGTATTTT,CASSSKRANTDTQYF
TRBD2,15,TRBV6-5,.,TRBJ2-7,TGTGCCAGCACCCTAGCGGGAGTGGCCGCCTACGAGCAGTACTTC,CASTLAGVAAYEQYF
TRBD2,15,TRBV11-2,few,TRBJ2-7,TGTGCCAGCAGCTTGGCCTTGACTAGCGAGTACGAGCAGTACTTC,CASSLALTSEYEQYF
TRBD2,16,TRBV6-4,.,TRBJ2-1,TGTGCCAGCAGTGACAGTGGGGGGGACTCCTACAATGAGCAGTTCTTC,CASSDSGGDSYNEQFF
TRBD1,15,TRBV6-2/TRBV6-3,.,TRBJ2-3,TGTGCCAGCAGTTACTCGGCAGGGGGCGCAGATACGCAGTATTTT,CASSYSAGGADTQYF
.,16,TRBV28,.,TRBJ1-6,TGTGCCAGCAGTTTCGACAGAGCGATGAATAATTCACCCCTCCACTTT,CASSFDRAMNNSPLHF
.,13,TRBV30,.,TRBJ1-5,TGTGCCTGGGCAAGGACTGTTGATCAGCCCCAGCATTTT,CAWARTVDQPQHF
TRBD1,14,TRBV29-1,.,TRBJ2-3,TGCAGCGTCGCCCCGGGACAGGGCCCCGATACGCAGTATTTT,CSVAPGQGPDTQYF
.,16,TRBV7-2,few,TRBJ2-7,TGTGCCAGCAGCTTAGGACCGGCTTCTAGCTCCTACGAGCAGTACTTC,CASSLGPASSSYEQYF
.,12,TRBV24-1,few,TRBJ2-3,TGTGCCACCAGTGGTCCCGTTGATACGCAGTATTTT,CATSGPVDTQYF
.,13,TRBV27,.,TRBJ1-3,TGTGCCAGCAGGGCGGACTCTGGAAACACCATATATTTT,CASRADSGNTIYF
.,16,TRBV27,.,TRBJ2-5,TGTGCCAGCAGTTCTCAGCAAACGCGGGGCCAAGAGACCCAGTACTTC,CASSSQQTRGQETQYF
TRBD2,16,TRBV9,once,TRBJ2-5,TGTGCCAGCAGCGTAGGTAGCGGGGGTATCCAAGAGACCCAGTACTTC,CASSVGSGGIQETQYF
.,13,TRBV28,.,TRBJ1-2,TGTGCCAGCAGCCCGGGACTGGTCTATGGCTACACCTTC,CASSPGLVYGYTF
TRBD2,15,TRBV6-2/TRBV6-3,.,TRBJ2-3,TGTGCCAGCAGTTACGTGGGACTAGTCTCAGATACGCAGTATTTT,CASSYVGLVSDTQYF
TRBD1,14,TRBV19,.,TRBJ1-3,TGTGCCAGTAGTGACAGGGGGCACGGAAACACCATATATTTT,CASSDRGHGNTIYF
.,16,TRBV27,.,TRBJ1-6,TGTGCCAGCAGTACGAACGGCAGGAACTATAATTCACCCCTCCACTTT,CASSTNGRNYNSPLHF
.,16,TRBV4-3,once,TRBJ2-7,TGCGCCAGCAGCCAATCCCAGGGAAAGGGGTCCTACGAGCAGTACTTC,CASSQSQGKGSYEQYF
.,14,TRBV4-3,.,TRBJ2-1,TGCGCCAGCAGCCGCCTTGGGATGCAGGGTGAGCAGTTCTTC,CASSRLGMQGEQFF
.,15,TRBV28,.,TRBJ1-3,TGTGCCAGCAGTCCCCGAGGGGGATCAGGAAACACCATATATTTT,CASSPRGGSGNTIYF
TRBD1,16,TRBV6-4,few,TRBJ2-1,TGTGCCAGCAGTGACTCGAACAGGGGGGCCGCGGATGAGCAGTTCTTC,CASSDSNRGAADEQFF
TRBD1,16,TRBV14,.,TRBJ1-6,TGTGCCAGCAGCCGTTCCAGGGGGAGGCCCAGTTCACCCCTCCACTTT,CASSRSRGRPSSPLHF
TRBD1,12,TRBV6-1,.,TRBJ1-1,TGTGCCAGCGGTGACAGGGGGCCGGTGGCTTTCTTT,CASGDRGPVAFF
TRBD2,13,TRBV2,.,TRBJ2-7,TGTGCCAGCAGTGTCGACGGGGGGTACGAGCAGTACTTC,CASSVDGGYEQYF
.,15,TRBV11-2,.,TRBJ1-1,TGTGCCAGCAGCCCCCCTCAGGCCGTGAACACTGAAGCTTTCTTT,CASSPPQAVNTEAFF
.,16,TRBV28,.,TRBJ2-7,TGTGCCAGCAGTCCGCTAAATCAAAGAAGCTCCTACGAGCAGTACTTC,CASSPLNQRSSYEQYF
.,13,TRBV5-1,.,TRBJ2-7,TGCGCCAGCTACAGGGAAGCTGGCTACGAGCAGTACTTC,CASYREAGYEQYF
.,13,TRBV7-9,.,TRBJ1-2,TGTGCCAGCAGCCCCCAACACAGTGGCGGCTACACCTTC,CASSPQHSGGYTF